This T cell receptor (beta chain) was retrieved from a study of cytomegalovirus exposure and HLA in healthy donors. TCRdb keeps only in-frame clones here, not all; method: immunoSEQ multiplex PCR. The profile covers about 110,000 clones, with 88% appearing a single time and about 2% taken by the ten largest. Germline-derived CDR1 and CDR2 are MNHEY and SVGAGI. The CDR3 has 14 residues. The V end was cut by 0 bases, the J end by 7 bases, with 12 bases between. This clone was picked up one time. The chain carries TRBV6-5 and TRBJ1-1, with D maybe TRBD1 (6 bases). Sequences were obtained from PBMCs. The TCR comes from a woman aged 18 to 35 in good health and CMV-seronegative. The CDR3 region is CASSYSRQASEAFF. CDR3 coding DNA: TGTGCCAGCAGTTACTCGAGACAGGCAAGTGAAGCTTTCTTT.